Sequencing of this TCR beta chain was carried out in a study of response to subunit inactivated influenza vaccine. General study results and limits: The authors suggested that few new T cells are recruited per seasonal influenza vaccination.

Comments on this clonotype: Its antigen is as yet unknown.

Using its own MiXCR run on the RT-PCR reads, TCRdb lists one record per CDR3 protein. Seen here are roughly 290,000 distinct CDR3 sequences, around a fifth observed once, and the top ten hold roughly a tenth. CDR3 size: 12 residues. The V end was cut by 5 bases, the J end by 6 bases, with 10 bases between. The V gene's germline CDR1 is SGHTA and CDR2 FQGNSA. The chain recombines TRBV7-2 with TRBJ2-5, with D tentatively TRBD2 (6 bases). The TCR sequence derives from a man between 50 and 75 years old who received an inactivated influenza vaccine. This specimen consisted of PBMCs from blood, obtained about 20 months after vaccination. This CDR3 reads CASSHGGKTQYF. In DNA, the CDR3 is TGTGCCAGCAGCCACGGCGGGAAGACCCAGTACTTC. The whole variable domain, filled in from reference TRBV7-2 and TRBJ2-5, reads GAGVSQSPSNKVTEKGKDVELRCDPISGHTALYWYRQSLGQGLEFLIYFQGNSAPDKSGLPSDRFSAERTGGSVSTLTIQRTQQEDSAVYLCASSHGGKTQYFGPGTRLLVL.